The 4 T cell receptor beta chains listed next were all sequenced from one sample in a study of control samples from healthy donors and cancer patients. TCRdb's copy holds only in-frame clones and misses some; the assay was immunoSEQ multiplex PCR. This table has 95,000 to 150,000 clones, more than 85% appearing once. The sequencing input was blood. The receptor set was obtained from a woman between 18 and 30 years old in good health.

The CDR3 DNA reads as TGTGCCAGCAGTTTCAGGGAAAACTATGGCTACACCTTC. Translating gives CASSFRENYGYTF. The rearrangement links TRBV27 to TRBJ1-2; TRBD1 might be the D (5 bases). V was trimmed by 3 bases and J by 2 bases, leaving 7 bases between them. Germline V gene data show CDR1 as MNHEY and CDR2 as SMNVEV (reference sequence). The CDR3 length is 13 residues.

The rearrangement uses TRBV7-2 and TRBJ2-7, with D tentatively TRBD1 (5 bases). Germline V gene data show CDR1 as SGHTA and CDR2 as FQGNSA. Deletions cut 5 bases from V and 3 bases from J, with 17 bases between. This CDR3 has 15 amino acids. CDR3 DNA sequence: TGTGCCAGCAGCCCACGCCCCCAGGGAAACTACGAGCAGTACTTC. Translation gives CASSPRPQGNYEQYF.

This chain connects TRBV28 to TRBJ1-1; D not resolved. Per the germline V gene, CDR1 is MDHEN and CDR2 is SYDVKM. The CDR3 has 15 residues. V was pared by 3 bases and J by 7 bases, with 18 bases between. The CDR3 bases are TGTGCCAGCAGTTTTATATACCAGACGGTGGATGAAGCTTTCTTT. Encoded protein: CASSFIYQTVDEAFF.

The chain couples TRBV24-1 to TRBJ2-5; D is perhaps TRBD1 or TRBD2 (7 bases each). Trimming removed 5 bases at V and 4 bases at J, with 16 bases between. The CDR3 runs 15 residues. Germline V gene sequence: CDR1 KGHDR, CDR2 SFDVKD. CDR3 nucleotide sequence: TGTGCCACCAGTGCTCAGGGGGGGAGGGGAGAGACCCAGTACTTC. Translating it yields CATSAQGGRGETQYF.